This T cell receptor beta chain is drawn from a study of shared clonotypes between healthy human individuals. Whole-study context: Three men and a couple of women, aged 18 to 49, were donors. For every donor, three CD4 naive, three CD4 memory, two CD8 naive and one CD8 memory plates were used. Study observations and caveats: Deeper or shallower sequencing was expected to change how clonotypes are shared among donors. A reduction in generation probabilities was seen for non-shared clonotypes relative to those shared by all four donors.

The data were produced by immunoSEQ multiplex PCR, yet TCRdb's version contains in-frame clones alone and is incomplete. The profile shows under 1,900,000 clones, 97% to 99% of them singletons. Worth noting for this clone: Its matching antigen is unknown.

Germline V lookup: CDR1 MGHDK, CDR2 SYGVNS. Trimming took 4 bases from V and 7 from J, leaving 20 bases between them. This CDR3 has 16 amino acids. The rearrangement joins TRBV25-1 to TRBJ2-1; D is uncertain. Sequenced: naive CD4+ T cells sorted from blood. Regarding subset: CD45RA+ positively selected. The sequence was obtained from a man younger than 40 in good health. The CDR3 loop is CASSGTDTPVRNEQFF. Written as DNA, the CDR3 is TGTGCCAGCAGTGGTACCGACACCCCCGTGAGGAATGAGCAGTTCTTC.